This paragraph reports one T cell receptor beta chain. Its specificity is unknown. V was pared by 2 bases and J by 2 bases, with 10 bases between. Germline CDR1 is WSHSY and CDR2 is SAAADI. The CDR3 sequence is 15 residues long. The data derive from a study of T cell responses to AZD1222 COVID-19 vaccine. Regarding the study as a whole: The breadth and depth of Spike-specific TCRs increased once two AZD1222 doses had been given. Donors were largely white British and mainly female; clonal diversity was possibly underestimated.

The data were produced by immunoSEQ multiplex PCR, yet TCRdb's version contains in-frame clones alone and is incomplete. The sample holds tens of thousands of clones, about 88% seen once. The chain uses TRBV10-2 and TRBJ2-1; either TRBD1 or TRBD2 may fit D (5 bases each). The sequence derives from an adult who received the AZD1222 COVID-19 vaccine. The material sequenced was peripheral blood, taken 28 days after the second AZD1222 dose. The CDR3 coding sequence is TGCGCCAGCAGTGAGGGCCAGGGACCCTACAATGAGCAGTTCTTC. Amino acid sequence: CASSEGQGPYNEQFF.